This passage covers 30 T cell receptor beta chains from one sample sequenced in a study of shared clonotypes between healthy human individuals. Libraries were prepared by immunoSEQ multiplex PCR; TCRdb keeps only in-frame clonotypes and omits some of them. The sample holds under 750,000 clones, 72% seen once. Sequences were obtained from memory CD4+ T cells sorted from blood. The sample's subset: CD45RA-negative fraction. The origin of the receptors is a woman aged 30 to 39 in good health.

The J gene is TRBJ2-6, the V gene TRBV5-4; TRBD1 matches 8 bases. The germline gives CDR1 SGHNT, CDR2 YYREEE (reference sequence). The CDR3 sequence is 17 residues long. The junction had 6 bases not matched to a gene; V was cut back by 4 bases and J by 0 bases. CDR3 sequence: CASSPGQGTSGANVLTF. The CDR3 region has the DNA TGTGCCAGCAGCCCAGGACAGGGAACCTCTGGGGCCAACGTCCTGACTTTC. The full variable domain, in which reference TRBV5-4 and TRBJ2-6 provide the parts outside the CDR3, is ETGVTQSPTHLIKTRGQQVTLRCSSQSGHNTVSWYQQALGQGPQFIFQYYREEENGRGNFPPRFSGLQFPNYSSELNVNALELDDSALYLCASSPGQGTSGANVLTFGAGSRLTVL.

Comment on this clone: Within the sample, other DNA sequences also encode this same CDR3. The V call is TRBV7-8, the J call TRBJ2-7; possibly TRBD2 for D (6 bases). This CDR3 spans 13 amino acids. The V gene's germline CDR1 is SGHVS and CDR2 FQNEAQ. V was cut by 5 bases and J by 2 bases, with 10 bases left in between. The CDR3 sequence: CASSLTGAYEQYF. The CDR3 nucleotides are TGTGCCAGCAGCCTGACGGGGGCCTACGAGCAGTACTTC.

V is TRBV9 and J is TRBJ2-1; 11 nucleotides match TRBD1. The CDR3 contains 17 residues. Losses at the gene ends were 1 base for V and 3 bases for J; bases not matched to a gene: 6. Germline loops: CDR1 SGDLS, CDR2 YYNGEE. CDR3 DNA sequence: TGTGCCAGCAGCGTACTTGCGGGACAGGGGGGCTACAATGAGCAGTTCTTC. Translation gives CASSVLAGQGGYNEQFF.

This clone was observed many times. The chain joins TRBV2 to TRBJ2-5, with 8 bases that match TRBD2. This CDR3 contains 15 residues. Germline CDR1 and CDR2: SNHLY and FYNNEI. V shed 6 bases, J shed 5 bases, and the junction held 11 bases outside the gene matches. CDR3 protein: CASRKISGSSETQYF. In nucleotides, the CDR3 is TGTGCCAGCAGGAAAATCAGCGGGAGTTCCGAGACCCAGTACTTC.

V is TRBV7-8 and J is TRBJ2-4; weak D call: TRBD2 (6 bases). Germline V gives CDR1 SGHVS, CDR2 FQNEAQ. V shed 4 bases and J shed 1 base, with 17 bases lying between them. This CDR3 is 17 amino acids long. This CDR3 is CASSSPGEAGAKNIQYF. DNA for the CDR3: TGTGCCAGCAGCTCCCCCGGGGAGGCCGGGGCCAAAAACATTCAGTACTTC.

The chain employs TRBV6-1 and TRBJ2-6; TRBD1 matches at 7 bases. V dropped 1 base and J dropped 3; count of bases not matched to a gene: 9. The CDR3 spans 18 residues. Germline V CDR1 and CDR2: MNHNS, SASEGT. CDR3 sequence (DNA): TGTGCCAGCAGTGAAGACGGCAGGGGGTTAAGTGGGGCCAACGTCCTGACTTTC. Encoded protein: CASSEDGRGLSGANVLTF.

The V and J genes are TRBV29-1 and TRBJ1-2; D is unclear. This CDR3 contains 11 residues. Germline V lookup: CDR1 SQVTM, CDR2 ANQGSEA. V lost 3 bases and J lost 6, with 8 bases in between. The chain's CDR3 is CSVEMINGYTF. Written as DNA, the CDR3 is TGCAGCGTTGAGATGATCAATGGCTACACCTTC.

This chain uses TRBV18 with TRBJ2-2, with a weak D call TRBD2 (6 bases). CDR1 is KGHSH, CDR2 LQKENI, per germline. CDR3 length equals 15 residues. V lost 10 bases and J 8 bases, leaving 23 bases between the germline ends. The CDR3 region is CATNPASDYTGELFF. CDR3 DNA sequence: TGTGCCACCAACCCGGCTAGCGACTATACGGGGGAGCTGTTTTTT.

The CDR3, as DNA: TGCGCCAGCAGCTTGGGGGACAGGGACGGCGACGAGCAGTACTTC. Translation: CASSLGDRDGDEQYF. The chain uses TRBV5-1 and TRBJ2-7, with 9 bases lining up with TRBD1. J was trimmed by 5 bases and V by 0 bases; bases with no gene match: 6. The CDR3 sequence is 15 residues long. Germline V lookup: CDR1 SGHRS, CDR2 YFSETQ.

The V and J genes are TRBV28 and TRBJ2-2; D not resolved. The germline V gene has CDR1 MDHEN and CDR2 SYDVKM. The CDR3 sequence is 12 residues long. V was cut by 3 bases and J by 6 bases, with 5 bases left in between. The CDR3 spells CASSFHPGELFF. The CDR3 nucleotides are TGTGCCAGCAGTTTCCACCCCGGGGAGCTGTTTTTT.

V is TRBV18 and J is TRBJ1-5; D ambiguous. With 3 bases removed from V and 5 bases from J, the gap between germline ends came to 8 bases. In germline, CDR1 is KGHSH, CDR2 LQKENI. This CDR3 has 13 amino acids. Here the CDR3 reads CASSPTADQPQHF. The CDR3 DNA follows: TGTGCCAGCTCACCGACGGCTGATCAGCCCCAGCATTTT.

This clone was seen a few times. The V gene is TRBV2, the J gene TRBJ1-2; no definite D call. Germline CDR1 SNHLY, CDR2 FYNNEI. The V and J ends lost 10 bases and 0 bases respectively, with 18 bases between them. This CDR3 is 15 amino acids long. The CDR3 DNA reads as TGTGCCACTCTCCCCCAAACAGTAGCTAACTATGGCTACACCTTC. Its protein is CATLPQTVANYGYTF. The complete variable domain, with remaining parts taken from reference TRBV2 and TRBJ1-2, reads EPEVTQTPSHQVTQMGQEVILRCVPISNHLYFYWYRQILGQKVEFLVSFYNNEISEKSEIFDDQFSVERPDGSNFTLKIRSTKLEDSAMYFCATLPQTVANYGYTFGSGTRLTVV.

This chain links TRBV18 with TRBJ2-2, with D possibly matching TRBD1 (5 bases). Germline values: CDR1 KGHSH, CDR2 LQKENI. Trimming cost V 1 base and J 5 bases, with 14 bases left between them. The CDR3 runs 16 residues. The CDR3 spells CASSPLMGRGTGELFF. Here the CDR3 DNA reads TGTGCCAGCTCACCACTTATGGGGCGCGGAACCGGGGAGCTGTTTTTT.

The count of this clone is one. CDR3 in amino acids: CAISDPGQLGTEAFF. For the CDR3, the DNA is TGTGCCATCAGTGATCCTGGACAGCTGGGCACTGAAGCTTTCTTT. The genes are TRBV10-3 and TRBJ1-1, with TRBD1 as a possible D gene (6 bases). Trimming shortened V by 3 bases and J by 4 bases, and 15 bases separated the two germline ends. Germline V gene data show CDR1 as ENHRY and CDR2 as SYGVKD. This CDR3 contains 15 residues.

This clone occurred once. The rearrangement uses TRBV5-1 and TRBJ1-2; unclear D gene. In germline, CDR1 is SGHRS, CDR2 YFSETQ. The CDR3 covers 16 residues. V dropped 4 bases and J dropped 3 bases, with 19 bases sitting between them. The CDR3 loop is CASSPSPLRDYYGYTF. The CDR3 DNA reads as TGCGCCAGCAGCCCGAGCCCTCTACGCGATTACTATGGCTACACCTTC.

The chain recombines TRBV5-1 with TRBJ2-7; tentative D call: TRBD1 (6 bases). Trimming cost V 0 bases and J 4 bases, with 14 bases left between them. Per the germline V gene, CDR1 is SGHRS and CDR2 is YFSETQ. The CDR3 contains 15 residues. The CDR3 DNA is TGCGCCAGCAGCTTGGAGGGGACACCGGGGTACGAGCAGTACTTC. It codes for CASSLEGTPGYEQYF.

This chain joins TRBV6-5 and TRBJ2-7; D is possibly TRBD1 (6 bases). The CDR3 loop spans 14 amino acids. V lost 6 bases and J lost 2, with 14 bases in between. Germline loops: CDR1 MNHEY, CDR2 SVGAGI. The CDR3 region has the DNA TGTGCCAGCAGCCTAGTTTACAGGGCCTACGAGCAGTACTTC. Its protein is CASSLVYRAYEQYF.

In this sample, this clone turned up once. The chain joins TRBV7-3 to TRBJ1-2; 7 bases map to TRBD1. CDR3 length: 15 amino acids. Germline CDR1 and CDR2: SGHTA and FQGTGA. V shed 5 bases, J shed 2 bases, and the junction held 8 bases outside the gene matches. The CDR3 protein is CASSPSGTENYGYTF. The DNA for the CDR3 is TGTGCCAGCAGCCCATCCGGGACAGAAAACTATGGCTACACCTTC.

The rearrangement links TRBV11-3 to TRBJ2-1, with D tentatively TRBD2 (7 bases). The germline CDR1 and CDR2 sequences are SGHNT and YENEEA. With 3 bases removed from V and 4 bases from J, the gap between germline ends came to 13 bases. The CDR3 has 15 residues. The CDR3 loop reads CASSLGRGAYNEQFF. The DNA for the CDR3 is TGTGCCAGCAGCTTGGGACGGGGGGCGTACAATGAGCAGTTCTTC. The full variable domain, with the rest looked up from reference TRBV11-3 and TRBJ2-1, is EAGVVQSPRYKIIEKKQPVAFWCNPISGHNTLYWYLQNLGQGPELLIRYENEEAVDDSQLPKDRFSAERLKGVDSTLKIQPAELGDSAVYLCASSLGRGAYNEQFFGPGTRLTVL.

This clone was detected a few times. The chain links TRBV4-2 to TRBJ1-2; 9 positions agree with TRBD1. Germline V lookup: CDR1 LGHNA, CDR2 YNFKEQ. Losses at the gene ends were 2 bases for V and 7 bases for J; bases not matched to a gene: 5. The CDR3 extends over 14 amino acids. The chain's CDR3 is CASSQPQGAGGYTF. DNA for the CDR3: TGTGCCAGCAGCCAACCACAGGGGGCTGGTGGCTACACCTTC.

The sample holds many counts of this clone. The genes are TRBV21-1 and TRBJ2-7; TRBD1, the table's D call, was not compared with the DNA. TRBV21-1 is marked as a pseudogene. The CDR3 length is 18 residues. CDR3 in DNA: TGTGCCAGCAGCCCCCGGGACAGGCGAGGGAACTCGACCTACGAGCAGTACTTC. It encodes CASSPRDRRGNSTYEQYF.

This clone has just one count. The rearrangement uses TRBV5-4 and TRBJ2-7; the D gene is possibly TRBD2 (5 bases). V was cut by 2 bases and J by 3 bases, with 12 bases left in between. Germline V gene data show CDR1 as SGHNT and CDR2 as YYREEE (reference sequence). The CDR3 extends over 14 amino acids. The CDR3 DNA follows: TGTGCCAGCAGCTTAAAGACGGGATTCTACGAGCAGTACTTC. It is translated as CASSLKTGFYEQYF.

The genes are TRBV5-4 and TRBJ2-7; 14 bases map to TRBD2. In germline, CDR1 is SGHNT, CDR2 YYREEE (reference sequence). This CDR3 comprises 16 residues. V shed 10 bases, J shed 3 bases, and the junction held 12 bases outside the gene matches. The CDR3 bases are TGTGCCGTCCAAGCCGGGACTAGCGGGAGATACTACGAGCAGTACTTC. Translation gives CAVQAGTSGRYYEQYF.

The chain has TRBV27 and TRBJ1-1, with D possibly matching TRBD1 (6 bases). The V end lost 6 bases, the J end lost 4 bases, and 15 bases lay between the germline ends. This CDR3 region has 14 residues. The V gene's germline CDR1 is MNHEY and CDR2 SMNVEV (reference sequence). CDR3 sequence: CASRARGGGTEAFF. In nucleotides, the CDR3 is TGTGCCAGCAGGGCTAGGGGGGGAGGCACTGAAGCTTTCTTT.

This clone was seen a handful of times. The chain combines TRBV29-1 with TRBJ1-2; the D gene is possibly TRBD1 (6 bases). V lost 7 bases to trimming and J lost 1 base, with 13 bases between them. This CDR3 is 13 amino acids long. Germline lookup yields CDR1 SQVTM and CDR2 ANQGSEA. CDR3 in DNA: TGCAGCGCGGTCGGACAGCTTAACTATGGCTACACCTTC. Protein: CSAVGQLNYGYTF.

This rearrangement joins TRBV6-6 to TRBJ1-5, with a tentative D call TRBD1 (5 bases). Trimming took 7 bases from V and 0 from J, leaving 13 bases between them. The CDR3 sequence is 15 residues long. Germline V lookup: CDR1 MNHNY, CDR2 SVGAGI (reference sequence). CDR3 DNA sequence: TGTGCCAGCAATTCTCAGGGCGTTAGCAATCAGCCCCAGCATTTT. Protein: CASNSQGVSNQPQHF.

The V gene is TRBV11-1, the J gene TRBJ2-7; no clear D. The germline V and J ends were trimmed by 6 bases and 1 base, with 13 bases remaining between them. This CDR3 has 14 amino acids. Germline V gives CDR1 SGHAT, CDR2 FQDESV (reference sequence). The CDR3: CASSYDGLSYEQYF. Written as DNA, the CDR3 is TGTGCCAGCAGTTACGACGGCCTTTCCTACGAGCAGTACTTC.

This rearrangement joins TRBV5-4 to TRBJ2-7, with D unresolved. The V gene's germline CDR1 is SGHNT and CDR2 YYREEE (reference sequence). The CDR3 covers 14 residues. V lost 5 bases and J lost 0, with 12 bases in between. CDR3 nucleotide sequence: TGTGCCAGCAGACTCGACTTCAGCTCCTACGAGCAGTACTTC. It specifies CASRLDFSSYEQYF.

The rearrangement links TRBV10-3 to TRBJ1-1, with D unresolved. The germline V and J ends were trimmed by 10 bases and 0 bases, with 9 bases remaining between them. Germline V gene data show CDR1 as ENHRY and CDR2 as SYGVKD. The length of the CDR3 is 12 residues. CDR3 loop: CATGHLNTEAFF. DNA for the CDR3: TGTGCCACCGGCCATCTGAACACTGAAGCTTTCTTT.

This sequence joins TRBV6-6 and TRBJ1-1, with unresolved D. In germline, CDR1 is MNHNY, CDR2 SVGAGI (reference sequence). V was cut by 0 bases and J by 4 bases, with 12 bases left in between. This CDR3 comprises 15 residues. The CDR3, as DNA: TGTGCCAGCAGTTACTCTCGGCGTTCTGGCACTGAAGCTTTCTTT. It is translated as CASSYSRRSGTEAFF.